This TCR beta chain is drawn from a study of response to subunit inactivated influenza vaccine. Study observations and caveats: Authors suggested that a seasonal influenza vaccination recruits few new T cells each time.

The germline V and J ends were trimmed by 1 base and 1 base, with 19 bases remaining between them. Looked up from germline, CDR1 is SGHRS and CDR2 is YFSETQ. The CDR3 has 18 amino acids. Points on this clonotype: Its target is not known.

TCRdb processed the RT-PCR reads anew with MiXCR; each CDR3 protein has one entry. This table has roughly 650,000 distinct CDR3 sequences, 14% appearing once. This TCR was sampled from a man between 50 and 59 years old who received an inactivated influenza vaccine. Sequencing was performed on PBMCs from blood, taken 14 days before vaccination. This rearrangement joins TRBV5-1 to TRBJ2-3; D is possibly TRBD2 (7 bases). This CDR3 is CASSLWGPGSGGTDTQYF. The CDR3 DNA follows: TGCGCCAGCAGCTTGTGGGGGCCAGGGAGCGGGGGCACAGATACGCAGTATTTT.